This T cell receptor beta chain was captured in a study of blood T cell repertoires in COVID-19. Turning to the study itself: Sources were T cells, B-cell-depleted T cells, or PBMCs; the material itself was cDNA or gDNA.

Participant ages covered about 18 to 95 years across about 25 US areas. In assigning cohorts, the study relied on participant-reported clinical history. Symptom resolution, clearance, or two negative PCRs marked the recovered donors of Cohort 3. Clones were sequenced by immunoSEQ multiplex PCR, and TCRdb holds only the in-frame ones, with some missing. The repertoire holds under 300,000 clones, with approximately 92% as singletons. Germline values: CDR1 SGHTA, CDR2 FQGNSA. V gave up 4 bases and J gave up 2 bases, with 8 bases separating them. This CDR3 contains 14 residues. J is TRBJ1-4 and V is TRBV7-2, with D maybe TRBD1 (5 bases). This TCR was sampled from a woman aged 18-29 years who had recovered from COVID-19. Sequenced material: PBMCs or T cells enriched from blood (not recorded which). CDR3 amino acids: CASSSGGTNEKLFF. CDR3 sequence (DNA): TGTGCCAGCAGCTCTGGGGGGACTAATGAAAAACTGTTTTTT.